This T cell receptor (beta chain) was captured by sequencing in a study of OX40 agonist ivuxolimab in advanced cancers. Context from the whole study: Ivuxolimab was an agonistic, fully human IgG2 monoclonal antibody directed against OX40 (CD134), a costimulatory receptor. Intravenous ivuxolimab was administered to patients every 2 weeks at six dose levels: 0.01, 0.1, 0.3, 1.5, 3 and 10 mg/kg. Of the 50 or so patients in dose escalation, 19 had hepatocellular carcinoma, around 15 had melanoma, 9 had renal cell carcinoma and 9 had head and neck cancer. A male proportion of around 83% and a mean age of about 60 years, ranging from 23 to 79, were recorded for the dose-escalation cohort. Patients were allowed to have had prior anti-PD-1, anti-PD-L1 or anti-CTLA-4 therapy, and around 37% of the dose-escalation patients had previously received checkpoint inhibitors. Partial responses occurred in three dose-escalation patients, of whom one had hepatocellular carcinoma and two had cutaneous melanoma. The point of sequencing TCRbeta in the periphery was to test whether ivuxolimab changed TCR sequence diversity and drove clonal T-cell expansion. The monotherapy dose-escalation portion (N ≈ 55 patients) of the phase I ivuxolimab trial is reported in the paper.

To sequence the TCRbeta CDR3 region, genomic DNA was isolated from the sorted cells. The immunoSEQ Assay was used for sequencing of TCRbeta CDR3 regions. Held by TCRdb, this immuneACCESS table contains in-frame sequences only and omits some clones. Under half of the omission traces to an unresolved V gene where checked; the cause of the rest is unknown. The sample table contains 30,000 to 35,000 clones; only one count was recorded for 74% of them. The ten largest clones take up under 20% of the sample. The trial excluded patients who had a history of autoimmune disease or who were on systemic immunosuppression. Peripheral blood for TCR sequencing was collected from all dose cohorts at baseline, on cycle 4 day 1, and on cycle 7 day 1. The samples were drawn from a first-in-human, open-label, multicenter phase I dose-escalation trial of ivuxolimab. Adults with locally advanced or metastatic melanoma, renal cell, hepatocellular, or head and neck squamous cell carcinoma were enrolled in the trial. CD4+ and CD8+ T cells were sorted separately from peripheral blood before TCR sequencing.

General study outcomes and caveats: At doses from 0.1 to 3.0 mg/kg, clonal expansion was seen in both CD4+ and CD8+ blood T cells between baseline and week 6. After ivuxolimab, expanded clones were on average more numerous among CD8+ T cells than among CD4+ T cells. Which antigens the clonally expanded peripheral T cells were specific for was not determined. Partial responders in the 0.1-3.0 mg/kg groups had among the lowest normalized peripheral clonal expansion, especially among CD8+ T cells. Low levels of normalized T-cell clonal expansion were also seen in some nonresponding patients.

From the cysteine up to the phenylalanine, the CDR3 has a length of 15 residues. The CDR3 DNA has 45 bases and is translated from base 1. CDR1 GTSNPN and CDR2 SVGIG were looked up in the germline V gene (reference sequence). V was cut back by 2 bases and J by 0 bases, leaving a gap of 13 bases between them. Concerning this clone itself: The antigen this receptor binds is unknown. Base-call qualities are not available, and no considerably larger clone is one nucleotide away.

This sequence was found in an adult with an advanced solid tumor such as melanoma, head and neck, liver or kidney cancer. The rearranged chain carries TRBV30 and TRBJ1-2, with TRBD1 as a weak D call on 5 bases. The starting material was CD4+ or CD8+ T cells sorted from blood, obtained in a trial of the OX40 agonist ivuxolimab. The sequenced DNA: TGTGCCTGGAGTTTAGGTGCGACAGCTAACTATGGCTACACCTTC. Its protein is CAWSLGATANYGYTF.